The 22 T cell receptor beta chains below come from one sample, sequenced in a study of human T cells and chemical hapten exposure. The sample's time point: patch test 1, 2 weeks after DPC sensitization. Treatment denoted: therapeutic diphenylcyclopropenone sensitization with weekly scalp DPC. TCRdb processed the RACE reads anew with MiXCR; each CDR3 protein has one entry. The table shows around 380,000 distinct CDR3 sequences, with roughly 4.8% occurring only once. The starting material was whole blood, obtained in connection with sensitization to the hapten diphenylcyclopropenone (DPC). The receptors derive from a woman in her 50s with alopecia areata. Some clones in this sample may be carry-over from other donors' samples.

This clonotype was found a few times. The chain carries TRBV28 and TRBJ1-6, with TRBD1 as a possible D gene (5 bases). This CDR3 spans 15 amino acids. Germline V gene lookup returns CDR1 MDHEN and CDR2 SYDVKM. The germline V and J ends were trimmed by 2 bases and 7 bases, with 12 bases remaining between them. CDR3 amino acids: CASSLSGAGNSPLHF. The CDR3 region has the DNA TGTGCCAGCAGTTTAAGCGGGGCGGGGAATTCACCCCTCCACTTT.

In its sample, this clonotype was seen a few times. V usage is TRBV7-9 and J usage is TRBJ1-1, with TRBD1 matching 9 bases. J gave up 5 bases and V 1 base, and 5 bases lay outside the gene matches. CDR1 is SEHNR, CDR2 FQNEAQ, per germline (reference sequence). The CDR3 sequence is 15 residues long. The CDR3 DNA is TGTGCCAGCAGCTTAGGACAGGGGGTTTGGACTGAAGCTTTCTTT. As protein: CASSLGQGVWTEAFF.

J is TRBJ2-7 and V is TRBV6-5; 8 positions agree with TRBD1. This CDR3 spans 15 amino acids. Germline V gives CDR1 MNHEY, CDR2 SVGAGI. The ends lost 2 bases at V and 3 bases at J; junction bases unmatched: 6. CDR3 protein: CASSYVQGASYEQYF. The CDR3 nucleotides read TGTGCCAGCAGTTACGTCCAGGGGGCGAGCTACGAGCAGTACTTC.

A remark on this clonotype: The missing conserved phenylalanine or tryptophan at the end of this CDR3 makes a read error likely. J is TRBJ2-2 and V is TRBV6-6; D is undetermined. This CDR3 spans 14 amino acids. CDR1 MNHNY and CDR2 SVGAGI come from the germline V gene (reference sequence). Deletions cut 0 bases from V and 1 base from J, with 3 bases between. CDR3 sequence (DNA): TGTGCCAGCAGTTACTCAGAGAACACCGGGGAGCTGTTTTAT. Residues: CASSYSENTGELFY.

This clonotype was seen at least ten times. V usage is TRBV6-1 and J usage is TRBJ1-1, with D possibly being TRBD1 (5 bases). There are 14 residues in the CDR3. V lost 6 bases and J 0 bases, leaving 11 bases between the germline ends. Looked up from germline, CDR1 is MNHNS and CDR2 is SASEGT. The CDR3 loop is CASRGRLMNTEAFF. DNA for the CDR3: TGTGCCAGCAGGGGACGGCTAATGAACACTGAAGCTTTCTTT.

The sample holds a few counts of this clonotype. This chain uses TRBV7-9 with TRBJ2-6, with 11 bases fitting TRBD1. Germline lookup yields CDR1 SEHNR and CDR2 FQNEAQ (reference sequence). The CDR3 contains 18 residues. The V gene end was trimmed by 3 bases and the J gene end by 4 bases; junction bases not matched to a gene: 8. CDR3 residues: CASSFPGTGGTGANVLTF. In nucleotides, the CDR3 is TGTGCCAGCAGCTTCCCCGGGACAGGGGGGACCGGGGCCAACGTCCTGACTTTC.

This clonotype was picked up many times. The chain is built from TRBV28 and TRBJ1-5, with D unclear. CDR3 length equals 11 residues. Trimming took off 3 bases at V and 8 bases at J, with 5 bases between the two ends. Germline loops: CDR1 MDHEN, CDR2 SYDVKM. The CDR3 DNA sequence: TGTGCCAGCAGTTTTGGGGAGCCCCAGCATTTT. Protein sequence: CASSFGEPQHF.

This clonotype was detected ten times or more. The V gene is TRBV7-9, the J gene TRBJ2-7; D possibly corresponds to TRBD2 (5 bases). The V end was cut by 3 bases, the J end by 5 bases, with 14 bases between. Germline CDR1 SEHNR, CDR2 FQNEAQ (reference sequence). This CDR3 is 14 amino acids long. In DNA form, the CDR3 reads TGTGCCAGCAGCTTTGAGATAGCGTGGCACGAGCAGTACTTC. Translating gives CASSFEIAWHEQYF.

This clonotype was detected many times. The chain has TRBV29-1 and TRBJ2-3; unclear D gene. V was shortened by 5 bases and J by 1 base, with 16 bases between the two germline ends. Germline loops: CDR1 SQVTM, CDR2 ANQGSEA. The length of the CDR3 is 15 residues. For the CDR3, the DNA is TGCAGCGTTCCCGAGAGGTTAGCAGGCACAGATACGCAGTATTTT. Its protein is CSVPERLAGTDTQYF.

This chain connects TRBV7-2 to TRBJ1-1; the D is unclear. The germline V and J ends were trimmed by 2 bases and 5 bases, with 12 bases remaining between them. The CDR3 extends over 14 amino acids. CDR1 is SGHTA and CDR2 is FQGNSA in the germline V gene. In DNA, the CDR3 is TGTGCCAGCAGCTTAAGCGGTCGCGGGACTGAAGCTTTCTTT. Protein: CASSLSGRGTEAFF.

The chain carries TRBV20-1 and TRBJ2-7; D is uncertain. V lost 6 bases and J lost 4, with 7 bases in between. The germline V gene encodes CDR1 DFQATT and CDR2 SNEGSKA (reference sequence). There are 10 residues in the CDR3. The CDR3 nucleotides read TGCAGTGCGGGGTTATACGAGCAGTACTTC. Its translation is CSAGLYEQYF.

This clonotype has ten or more counts. The chain has TRBV7-9 and TRBJ2-1; TRBD1 is a possible D gene (5 bases). Trimming stripped 3 bases from V and 14 bases from J, with 20 bases between. From germline, CDR1 is SEHNR and CDR2 FQNEAQ (reference sequence). The CDR3 sequence is 14 residues long. The CDR3 loop is CASSFGQGEGGEFF. The CDR3 nucleotides are TGTGCCAGCAGCTTCGGGCAGGGTGAAGGTGGGGAGTTCTTC.

V usage is TRBV6-5 and J usage is TRBJ1-1; TRBD1 might be the D (6 bases). Trimming removed 2 bases at V and 5 bases at J, with 12 bases between. Germline loops: CDR1 MNHEY, CDR2 SVGAGI. This CDR3 has 14 amino acids. The CDR3 reads CASSYGDQGTEAFF. CDR3 sequence (DNA): TGTGCCAGCAGTTACGGGGACCAGGGGACTGAAGCTTTCTTT.

This clonotype was detected a few times. The gene calls are TRBV7-2 and TRBJ1-2, with 8 bases fitting TRBD1. V was pared by 4 bases and J by 4 bases, with 8 bases of the junction left unmatched. The CDR3 spans 15 residues. Germline V gives CDR1 SGHTA, CDR2 FQGNSA. In DNA form, the CDR3 reads TGTGCCAGCAGCTCACCCGGGACAGGTGGCTATGGCTACACCTTC. This sequence encodes CASSSPGTGGYGYTF.

This chain links TRBV7-2 with TRBJ2-1; weak D call: TRBD1 (7 bases). CDR3 length: 13 residues. Per germline, CDR1 SGHTA and CDR2 FQGNSA. Between the trimmed V and J ends, which lost 4 bases and 7 bases, there was a span of 11 bases. In nucleotides, the CDR3 is TGTGCCAGCAGCTCGACAGGGAGGAATGAGCAGTTCTTC. The encoded protein is CASSSTGRNEQFF. Combining the CDR3 with reference TRBV7-2 and TRBJ2-1 gives the whole variable domain GAGVSQSPSNKVTEKGKDVELRCDPISGHTALYWYRQSLGQGLEFLIYFQGNSAPDKSGLPSDRFSAERTGGSVSTLTIQRTQQEDSAVYLCASSSTGRNEQFFGPGTRLTVL.

The sample holds many counts of this clonotype. The chain recombines TRBV12-3 or TRBV12-4 with TRBJ1-4; 7 positions match TRBD1. The junction had 8 bases not matched to a gene; V was cut back by 6 bases and J by 4 bases. The CDR3 loop spans 15 amino acids. The CDR3 here is CASSLQGIGNEKLFF. CDR3 in DNA: TGTGCCAGCAGCCTACAGGGGATAGGTAATGAAAAACTGTTTTTT.

In its sample, this clonotype was seen a few times. This rearrangement joins TRBV20-1 to TRBJ2-4, with D perhaps TRBD2 (8 bases). CDR3 length: 19 amino acids. Deletions cut 3 bases from V and 3 bases from J, with 27 bases between. Per the germline V gene, CDR1 is DFQATT and CDR2 is SNEGSKA (reference sequence). CDR3 residues: CSARAFPGLGGGGKNIQYF. The CDR3 DNA reads TGCAGTGCTAGGGCTTTCCCGGGACTAGGGGGCGGGGGCAAAAACATTCAGTACTTC.

The chain carries TRBV4-1 and TRBJ2-1; 10 bases agree with TRBD2. The germline CDR1 and CDR2 sequences are MGHRA and YSYEKL. CDR3 length equals 14 residues. J was trimmed by 10 bases and V by 0 bases; bases with no gene match: 3. Written as DNA, the CDR3 is TGCGCCAGCAGCCAAGATCAAGCGGGGGGGGAGCAGTTCTTC. Its translation: CASSQDQAGGEQFF.

The chain has TRBV20-1 and TRBJ2-1; D possibly corresponds to TRBD1 (6 bases). Per the germline V gene, CDR1 is DFQATT and CDR2 is SNEGSKA (reference sequence). The V and J ends lost 2 bases and 8 bases respectively, with 10 bases between them. The CDR3 is made up of 12 amino acids. The CDR3: CSARLDRYEQFF. The CDR3 DNA is TGCAGTGCTAGACTCGACAGGTATGAGCAGTTCTTC.

This clonotype was seen at least ten times. The V and J genes are TRBV30 and TRBJ2-3; D possibly corresponds to TRBD2 (5 bases). This CDR3 is 12 amino acids long. CDR1 is GTSNPN, CDR2 SVGIG, per germline (reference sequence). The germline V and J ends were trimmed by 4 bases and 4 bases, with 9 bases remaining between them. The CDR3, as DNA: TGTGCCTGGACCCTGGGAGCAGATACGCAGTATTTT. This encodes CAWTLGADTQYF. Full variable domain (rest looked up from reference TRBV30 and TRBJ2-3): SQTIHQWPATLVQPVGSPLSLECTVEGTSNPNLYWYRQAAGRGLQLLFYSVGIGQISSEVPQNLSASRPQDRQFILSSKKLLLSDSGFYLCAWTLGADTQYFGPGTRLTVL.

This clonotype was seen ten or more times. V gene TRBV20-1 combines with J gene TRBJ2-1; no definite D call. The length of the CDR3 is 11 residues. V was cut by 1 base and J by 9 bases, with 7 bases left in between. Germline V gives CDR1 DFQATT, CDR2 SNEGSKA (reference sequence). CDR3: CSARVGSEQFF. The CDR3 DNA is TGCAGTGCTAGAGTTGGGTCTGAGCAGTTCTTC.

This clonotype was observed many times. A read error may account for a junction end that differs from germline. V is TRBV4-3 and J is TRBJ2-5; TRBD2 matches at 11 bases. The CDR3 is made up of 16 amino acids. Per the germline V gene, CDR1 is LGHNA and CDR2 is YSLEER. This CDR3 reads CASSQALAGGQEAQYF. CDR3 DNA: TGCGCCAGCAGCCAAGCCCTAGCGGGAGGCCAAGAGGCCCAGTACTTC.